This is a list of T cell receptor beta chains from one sample in a study of CD8+ T cells in alopecia areata. Clones were read by immunoSEQ multiplex PCR, and TCRdb kept only the in-frame ones, dropping some. The repertoire includes 150,000 to 200,000 clones, roughly two thirds of them detected once, and about 0.94% sits in the top ten. The sample consisted of CD4+ T cells sorted from blood, taken at week 4, from a patient treated with tofacitinib. The receptors originated from a human donor with alopecia areata. CDR3s include the opening cysteine and the closing phenylalanine or tryptophan. The D gene is left open where the match is weak. Only some rows state a clone size, as once, few, many or a class for expanded clones.

v_call,clone_size,j_call,d_call,cdr3_aa,cdr3_nt
TRBV30,few,TRBJ2-3,.,CAWSVRKSATDTQYF,TGTGCCTGGAGTGTACGTAAATCCGCCACAGATACGCAGTATTTT
TRBV11-2,.,TRBJ1-6,TRBD1,CASSRLGTGKNSPLHF,TGTGCCAGCAGCCGGCTCGGGACAGGGAAGAATTCACCCCTCCACTTT
TRBV29-1,.,TRBJ1-1,TRBD1,CSVRYRGRGNTEAFF,TGCAGCGTGCGATACAGGGGGAGGGGGAACACTGAAGCTTTCTTT
TRBV6-4,.,TRBJ1-6,.,CASSDRDNSPLHF,TGTGCCAGCAGTGACAGGGATAATTCACCCCTCCACTTT
TRBV7-9,.,TRBJ1-2,.,CASYRRAIRGYGYTF,TGTGCCAGCTATCGGCGAGCGATCCGGGGCTATGGCTACACCTTC
TRBV5-1,many,TRBJ2-5,TRBD2,CASSLEPAGAQETQYF,TGCGCCAGCAGCTTGGAGCCAGCGGGGGCGCAAGAGACCCAGTACTTC
TRBV7-2,.,TRBJ2-5,TRBD1,CASSFDRGQETQYF,TGTGCCAGCAGCTTCGACAGGGGCCAAGAGACCCAGTACTTC
TRBV29-1,.,TRBJ2-1,TRBD2,CSVVLAGRDNEQFF,TGCAGCGTTGTACTAGCGGGGCGCGACAATGAGCAGTTCTTC
TRBV29-1,.,TRBJ1-1,.,CSVETGLNTEAFF,TGCAGCGTTGAGACAGGACTGAACACTGAAGCTTTCTTT
TRBV7-2,.,TRBJ2-7,.,CASSATWAEDEQYF,TGTGCCAGCAGCGCCACATGGGCGGAAGACGAGCAGTACTTC
TRBV25-1,.,TRBJ1-3,.,CASDRQFTGRDGNTIYF,TGTGCCAGCGACCGCCAATTTACAGGGCGTGATGGAAACACCATATATTTT
TRBV29-1,.,TRBJ2-5,.,CSAGYGAGAGETQYF,TGCAGCGCCGGATACGGGGCTGGTGCCGGAGAGACCCAGTACTTC
TRBV5-1,.,TRBJ2-5,.,CASSLTGEETQYF,TGCGCCAGCAGCCTGACGGGAGAAGAGACCCAGTACTTC
TRBV7-8,.,TRBJ1-2,TRBD1,CASSPGTVYGYTF,TGTGCCAGCAGCCCTGGGACAGTCTATGGCTACACCTTC
TRBV29-1,.,TRBJ2-6,.,CSVAKPSPSGANVLTF,TGCAGCGTCGCAAAGCCAAGCCCTTCTGGGGCCAACGTCCTGACTTTC
TRBV7-2,.,TRBJ2-7,.,CASSLVAGYEQYF,TGTGCCAGCAGCTTAGTTGCAGGGTACGAGCAGTACTTC
TRBV14,.,TRBJ2-6,TRBD1,CASSHGDRGDPRSGANVLTF,TGTGCCAGCAGCCACGGGGACAGGGGGGATCCCAGATCTGGGGCCAACGTCCTGACTTTC
TRBV30,.,TRBJ2-7,.,CAWSVGQGYRYEQYF,TGTGCCTGGAGTGTCGGCCAGGGCTACCGTTACGAGCAGTACTTC
TRBV5-1,.,TRBJ2-1,.,CASSLGGTVPNEQFF,TGCGCCAGCAGCTTGGGGGGGACGGTACCCAATGAGCAGTTCTTC
TRBV30,.,TRBJ1-1,TRBD1,CAWDRVGAEAFF,TGTGCCTGGGACAGGGTAGGCGCTGAAGCTTTCTTT
TRBV30,.,TRBJ2-1,.,CAWTLRNEQFF,TGTGCCTGGACTCTCCGGAATGAGCAGTTCTTC
TRBV29-1,.,TRBJ1-1,.,CSVEGRTEAFF,TGCAGCGTTGAAGGGCGGACTGAAGCTTTCTTT
TRBV6-5,.,TRBJ2-3,TRBD2,CASSWERGVADTQYF,TGTGCCAGCAGTTGGGAGCGGGGGGTAGCAGATACGCAGTATTTT
TRBV7-2,.,TRBJ2-5,.,CASSLTLQETQYF,TGTGCCAGCAGCCTCACGCTCCAAGAGACCCAGTACTTC
TRBV7-2,few,TRBJ2-7,TRBD2,CASSFGTSGEQYF,TGTGCCAGCAGCTTCGGGACTAGCGGCGAGCAGTACTTC
TRBV5-6,.,TRBJ2-7,.,CASTRTPPYEQYF,TGTGCCAGCACGAGGACACCTCCCTACGAGCAGTACTTC
TRBV29-1,.,TRBJ1-1,.,CSAQVTEAFF,TGCAGCGCCCAGGTCACTGAAGCTTTCTTT
TRBV6-6,.,TRBJ1-5,.,CASSYPGYNQPQHF,TGTGCCAGCAGTTACCCGGGCTACAATCAGCCCCAGCATTTT
TRBV30,.,TRBJ1-1,.,CACAGEGYTEAFF,TGTGCCTGCGCAGGGGAGGGGTACACTGAAGCTTTCTTT
TRBV5-6,once,TRBJ2-5,.,CASSRQETQYF,TGTGCCAGCAGCCGACAAGAGACCCAGTACTTC
TRBV6-5,once,TRBJ1-1,.,CASSRGHPNTEAFF,TGTGCCAGCAGCCGGGGACATCCGAACACTGAAGCTTTCTTT
TRBV7-8,.,TRBJ2-1,.,CASSTGDYNEQFF,TGTGCCAGCAGTACGGGGGACTACAATGAGCAGTTCTTC
TRBV30,.,TRBJ2-3,TRBD2,CAWSRGGPTDTQYF,TGTGCCTGGAGCCGGGGAGGGCCCACAGATACGCAGTATTTT
TRBV7-8,.,TRBJ2-7,.,CASSPEELYEQYF,TGTGCCAGCAGCCCGGAGGAGCTCTACGAGCAGTACTTC
TRBV30,.,TRBJ1-5,.,CAWSVLGRNQPQHF,TGTGCCTGGAGTGTACTAGGGCGCAATCAGCCCCAGCATTTT
TRBV7-2,.,TRBJ2-7,.,CASSNRLAYEQYF,TGTGCCAGCAGTAATAGGTTGGCCTACGAGCAGTACTTC
TRBV18,few,TRBJ1-3,.,CASSPPTGNTIYF,TGTGCCAGCTCACCACCGACTGGAAACACCATATATTTT
TRBV14,.,TRBJ2-5,.,CASSQDSSQYF,TGTGCCAGCAGCCAAGATAGCTCCCAGTACTTC
TRBV5-1,few,TRBJ1-1,.,CASSIRGAEVNTEAFF,TGCGCCAGCTCAATTCGGGGAGCGGAGGTGAACACTGAAGCTTTCTTT
TRBV29-1,.,TRBJ1-1,.,CSVMLRMNTEAFF,TGCAGCGTGATGCTCCGGATGAACACTGAAGCTTTCTTT
TRBV11-2,.,TRBJ2-3,TRBD2,CASSPRLAGGSDTQYF,TGTGCCAGCAGCCCTCGACTAGCGGGGGGTTCGGATACGCAGTATTTT
TRBV13,.,TRBJ1-4,TRBD1,CASSPGQGAYEKLFF,TGTGCCAGCAGCCCTGGACAGGGGGCATATGAAAAACTGTTTTTT
TRBV15,.,TRBJ1-5,.,CATHSGGFSNQPQHF,TGTGCCACCCACAGCGGGGGATTTAGCAATCAGCCCCAGCATTTT
TRBV18,.,TRBJ1-5,TRBD1,CASSPWDRDQPQHF,TGTGCCAGCTCACCATGGGACAGGGATCAGCCCCAGCATTTT
TRBV29-1,.,TRBJ1-1,.,CSVAERLNTEAFF,TGCAGCGTTGCGGAAAGATTGAACACTGAAGCTTTCTTT
TRBV29-1,.,TRBJ2-7,.,CSVVISSYEQYF,TGCAGCGTTGTAATCAGCTCCTACGAGCAGTACTTC
TRBV30,.,TRBJ1-1,.,CAWSPPPSTGLNTEAFF,TGTGCCTGGAGTCCTCCCCCATCGACAGGACTGAACACTGAAGCTTTCTTT
TRBV5-1,.,TRBJ1-5,TRBD1,CASSVDDRVQPQHF,TGCGCCAGCAGCGTAGACGACAGGGTACAGCCCCAGCATTTT
TRBV11-2,.,TRBJ2-5,.,CASSLVRRDLEQYF,TGTGCCAGCAGCTTAGTCAGGAGAGACCTAGAGCAGTACTTC
TRBV7-9,few,TRBJ2-3,.,CASSLTGSTDTQYF,TGTGCCAGCAGCTTAACAGGGTCCACAGATACGCAGTATTTT
TRBV9,.,TRBJ1-6,.,CASSVAQENSPLHF,TGTGCCAGCAGCGTAGCCCAGGAGAATTCACCCCTCCACTTT
TRBV7-2,few,TRBJ1-1,.,CASSLANLPGYAFF,TGTGCCAGCAGCTTAGCGAACCTCCCGGGGTATGCTTTCTTT
TRBV5-6,.,TRBJ1-1,.,CASSTYRDTEAFF,TGTGCCAGCAGCACATACCGGGACACTGAAGCTTTCTTT
TRBV4-2,.,TRBJ2-7,TRBD2,CASSSLTSRSYEQYF,TGTGCCAGCAGCTCTTTGACTAGCCGCTCCTACGAGCAGTACTTC
TRBV9,.,TRBJ2-2,.,CASSVWQGRDTGELFF,TGTGCCAGCAGCGTATGGCAGGGACGGGACACCGGGGAGCTGTTTTTT
TRBV5-1,.,TRBJ1-2,.,CASQGVQGDYGYTF,TGCGCCAGCCAAGGGGTTCAAGGAGACTATGGCTACACCTTC
TRBV29-1,once,TRBJ2-5,.,CSVEFRGSFSRETQYF,TGCAGCGTTGAGTTCCGGGGGAGTTTTTCGAGAGAGACCCAGTACTTC
TRBV5-7,.,TRBJ2-6,.,CASSFDRFPASGANVLTF,TGTGCCAGCAGCTTCGACAGGTTCCCTGCCTCTGGGGCCAACGTCCTGACTTTC
TRBV7-2,few,TRBJ2-7,.,CASSTQGSSYEQYF,TGTGCCAGCAGCACCCAGGGGAGCTCCTACGAGCAGTACTTC